This TCR beta chain was recorded in a study of cytotoxic CD8 clonotypes in ibrutinib-treated CLL. From germline, CDR1 is MNHNY and CDR2 SVGAGI (reference sequence). Trimming stripped 2 bases from V and 0 bases from J, with 11 bases between. The CDR3 is 16 residues long. TCRdb's table, derived via immunoSEQ multiplex PCR, lists solely in-frame clones and lacks some. This table has around 250,000 clones, around 70% appearing once. The chain employs TRBV6-6 and TRBJ1-5; D gene ambiguous. The TCR was taken from a human donor with chronic lymphocytic leukemia. The sequences come from PBMCs, collected after 24 months of ibrutinib treatment. The CDR3 reads CASSYQNRYSNQPQHF. Here the CDR3 DNA reads TGTGCCAGCAGTTACCAGAATCGTTATAGCAATCAGCCCCAGCATTTT.